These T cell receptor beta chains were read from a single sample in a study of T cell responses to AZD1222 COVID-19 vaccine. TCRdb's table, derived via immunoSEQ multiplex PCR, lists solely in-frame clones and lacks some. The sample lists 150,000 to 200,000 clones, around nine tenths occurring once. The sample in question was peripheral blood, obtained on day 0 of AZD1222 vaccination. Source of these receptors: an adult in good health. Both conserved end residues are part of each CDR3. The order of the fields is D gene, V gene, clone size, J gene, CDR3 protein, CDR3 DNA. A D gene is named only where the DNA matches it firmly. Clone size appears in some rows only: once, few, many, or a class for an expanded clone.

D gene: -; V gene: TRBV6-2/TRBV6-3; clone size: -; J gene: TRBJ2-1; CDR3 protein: CASSYSNGLYNEQFF; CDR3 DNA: TGTGCCAGCAGTTACTCAAATGGACTCTACAATGAGCAGTTCTTC
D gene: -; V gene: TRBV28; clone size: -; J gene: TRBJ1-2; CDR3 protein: CASSLVRGRGRGYTF; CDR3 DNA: TGTGCCAGCAGTTTGGTGAGGGGCAGGGGAAGAGGCTACACCTTC
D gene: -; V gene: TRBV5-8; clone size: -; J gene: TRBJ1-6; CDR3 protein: CASSLAGDLSYNSPLHF; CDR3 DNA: TGTGCCAGCAGCTTGGCAGGGGACCTCTCCTATAATTCACCCCTCCACTTT
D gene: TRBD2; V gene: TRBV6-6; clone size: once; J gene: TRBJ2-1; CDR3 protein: CASSKGLAGVYNEQFF; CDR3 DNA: TGTGCCAGCAGTAAGGGACTAGCGGGGGTATACAATGAGCAGTTCTTC
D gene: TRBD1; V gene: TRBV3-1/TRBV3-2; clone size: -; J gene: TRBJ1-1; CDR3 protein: CASSPRDRGLAFF; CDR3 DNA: TGTGCCAGCAGCCCGAGGGACAGGGGGCTTGCTTTCTTT
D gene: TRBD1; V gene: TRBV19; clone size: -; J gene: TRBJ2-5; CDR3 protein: CASSIGTGGRETQYF; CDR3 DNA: TGTGCCAGTAGTATAGGTACAGGGGGCCGAGAGACCCAGTACTTC
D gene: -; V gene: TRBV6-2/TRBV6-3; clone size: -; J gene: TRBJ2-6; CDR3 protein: CASSYGASGANVLTF; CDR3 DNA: TGTGCCAGCAGTTACGGAGCGTCTGGGGCCAACGTCCTGACTTTC
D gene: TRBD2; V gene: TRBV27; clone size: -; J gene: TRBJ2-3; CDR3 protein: CASSSQTSGGADTQYF; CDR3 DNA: TGTGCCAGCAGTTCCCAGACTAGCGGGGGGGCGGATACGCAGTATTTT
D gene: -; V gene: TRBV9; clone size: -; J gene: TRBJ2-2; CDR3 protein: CASSVDGREAGELFF; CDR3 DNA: TGTGCCAGCAGCGTAGATGGGCGTGAGGCCGGGGAGCTGTTTTTT
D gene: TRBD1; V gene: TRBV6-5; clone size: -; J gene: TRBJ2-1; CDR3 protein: CASSFLAGTGGNEQFF; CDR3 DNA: TGTGCCAGCAGTTTTCTCGCCGGGACAGGGGGCAATGAGCAGTTCTTC
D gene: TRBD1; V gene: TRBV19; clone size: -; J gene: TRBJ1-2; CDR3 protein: CASTPPGQGIYGYTF; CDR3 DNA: TGTGCCAGTACCCCGCCGGGACAGGGGATCTATGGCTACACCTTC
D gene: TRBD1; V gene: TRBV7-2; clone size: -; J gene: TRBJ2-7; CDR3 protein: CASSTFGGQQSYEQYF; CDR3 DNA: TGTGCCAGCAGCACGTTTGGGGGACAGCAATCCTACGAGCAGTACTTC
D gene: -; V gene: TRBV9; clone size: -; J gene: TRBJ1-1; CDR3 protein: CASSVGLDSFTLNTEAFF; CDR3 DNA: TGTGCCAGCAGCGTAGGATTAGACAGCTTTACTCTGAACACTGAAGCTTTCTTT
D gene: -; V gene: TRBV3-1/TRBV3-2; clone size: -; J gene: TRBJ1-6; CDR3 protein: CASSQGSPGRYNSPLHF; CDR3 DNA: TGTGCCAGCAGCCAGGGTAGTCCGGGACGGTATAATTCACCCCTCCACTTT
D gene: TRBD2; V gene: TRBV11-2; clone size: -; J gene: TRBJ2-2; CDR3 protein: CASSPTLAGGPDTGELFF; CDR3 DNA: TGTGCCAGCAGCCCCACCCTAGCGGGGGGGCCTGACACCGGGGAGCTGTTTTTT
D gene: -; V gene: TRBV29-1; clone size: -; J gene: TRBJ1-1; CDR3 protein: CSVVGQTMNTEAFF; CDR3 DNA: TGCAGCGTTGTAGGTCAGACGATGAACACTGAAGCTTTCTTT
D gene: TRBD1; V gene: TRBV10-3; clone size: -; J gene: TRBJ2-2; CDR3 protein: CAIKGQGTTGELFF; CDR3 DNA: TGTGCCATCAAGGGACAGGGGACCACCGGGGAGCTGTTTTTT
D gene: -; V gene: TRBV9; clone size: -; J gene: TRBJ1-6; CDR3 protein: CASRGQPDSPLHF; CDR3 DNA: TGTGCCAGCAGAGGACAGCCAGATTCACCCCTCCACTTT
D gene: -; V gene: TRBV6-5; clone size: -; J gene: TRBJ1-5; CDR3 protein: CASSYGRGSNQPQHF; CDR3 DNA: TGTGCCAGCAGTTACGGTAGGGGGAGCAATCAGCCCCAGCATTTT
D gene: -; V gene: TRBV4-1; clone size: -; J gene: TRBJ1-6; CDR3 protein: CASSQELLAGPVLNSPLHF; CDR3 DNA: TGCGCCAGCAGCCAAGAATTGTTGGCAGGGCCAGTTTTGAATTCACCCCTCCACTTT
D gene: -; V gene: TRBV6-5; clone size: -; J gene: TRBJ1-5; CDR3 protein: CASSPGRDSNQPQHF; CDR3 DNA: TGTGCCAGCAGTCCCGGGAGGGATAGCAATCAGCCCCAGCATTTT
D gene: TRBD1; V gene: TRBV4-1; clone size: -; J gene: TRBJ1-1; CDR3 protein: CASSPTGTENTEAFF; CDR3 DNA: TGCGCCAGCAGCCCAACCGGGACAGAGAACACTGAAGCTTTCTTT
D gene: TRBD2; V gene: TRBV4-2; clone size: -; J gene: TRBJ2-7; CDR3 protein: CASSQGGLDTYEQYF; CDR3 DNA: TGTGCCAGCAGCCAAGGGGGACTAGATACCTACGAGCAGTACTTC
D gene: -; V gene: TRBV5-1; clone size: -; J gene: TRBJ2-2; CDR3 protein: CASSSNRAGTGELFF; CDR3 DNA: TGCGCCAGCAGCTCTAACAGGGCCGGCACCGGGGAGCTGTTTTTT
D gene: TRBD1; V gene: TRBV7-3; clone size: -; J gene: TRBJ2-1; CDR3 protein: CASRIPGQGDNEQFF; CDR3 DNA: TGTGCCAGCAGGATCCCGGGACAGGGTGACAATGAGCAGTTCTTC
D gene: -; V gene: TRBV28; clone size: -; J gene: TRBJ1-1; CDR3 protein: CASSFLRGGAFF; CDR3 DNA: TGTGCCAGCAGTTTCCTTAGGGGGGGAGCTTTCTTT
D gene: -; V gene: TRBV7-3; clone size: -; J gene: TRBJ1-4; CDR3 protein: CASSLRGREKLFF; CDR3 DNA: TGTGCCAGCAGCCTCAGGGGTCGAGAAAAACTGTTTTTT
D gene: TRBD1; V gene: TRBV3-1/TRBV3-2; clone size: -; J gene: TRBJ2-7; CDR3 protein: CASSQGSGGLYEQYF; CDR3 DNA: TGTGCCAGCAGCCAAGGTTCAGGGGGCCTCTACGAGCAGTACTTC
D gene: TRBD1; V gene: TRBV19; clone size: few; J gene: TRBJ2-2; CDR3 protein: CASSPGTGFGELFF; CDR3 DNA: TGTGCCAGTAGTCCCGGGACAGGGTTCGGGGAGCTGTTTTTT
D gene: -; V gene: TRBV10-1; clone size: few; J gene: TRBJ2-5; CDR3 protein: CASTASDVKETQYF; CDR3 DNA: TGCGCCAGTACGGCCAGCGATGTGAAGGAGACCCAGTACTTC
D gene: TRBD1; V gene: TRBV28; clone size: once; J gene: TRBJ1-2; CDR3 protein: CASSSRHMDRRYGYTF; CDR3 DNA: TGTGCCAGCAGTTCCCGCCATATGGACAGGCGCTATGGCTACACCTTC
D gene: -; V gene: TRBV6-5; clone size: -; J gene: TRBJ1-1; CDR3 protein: CASSWGRGSNTEAFF; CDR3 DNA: TGTGCCAGCAGTTGGGGTCGTGGAAGCAACACTGAAGCTTTCTTT
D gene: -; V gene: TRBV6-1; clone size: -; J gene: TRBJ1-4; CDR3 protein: CASSEALRATNEKLFF; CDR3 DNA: TGTGCCAGCAGTGAAGCGTTAAGGGCAACTAATGAAAAACTGTTTTTT
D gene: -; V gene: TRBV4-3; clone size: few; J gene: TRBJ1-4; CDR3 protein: CASSQGQTNEKLFF; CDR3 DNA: TGCGCCAGCAGCCAAGGGCAGACTAATGAAAAACTGTTTTTT
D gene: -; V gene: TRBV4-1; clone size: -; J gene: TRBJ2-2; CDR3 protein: CASQRRGGELFF; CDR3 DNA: TGCGCCAGCCAGCGTAGGGGTGGGGAGCTGTTTTTT
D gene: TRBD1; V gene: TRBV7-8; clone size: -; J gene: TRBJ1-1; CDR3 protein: CASSTGQGAFAEAFF; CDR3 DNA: TGTGCCAGCAGCACGGGACAGGGGGCTTTCGCTGAAGCTTTCTTT
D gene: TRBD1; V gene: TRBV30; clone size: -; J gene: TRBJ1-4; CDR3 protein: CAWSVLPPGQGEKLFF; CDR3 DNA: TGTGCCTGGAGTGTACTCCCACCGGGACAGGGTGAAAAACTGTTTTTT
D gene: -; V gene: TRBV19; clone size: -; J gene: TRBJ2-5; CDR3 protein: CASSRTSLETQYF; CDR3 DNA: TGTGCCAGTAGTAGAACTAGTCTTGAGACCCAGTACTTC
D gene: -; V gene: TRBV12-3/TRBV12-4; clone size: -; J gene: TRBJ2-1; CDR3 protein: CASRLSGREQFF; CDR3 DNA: TGTGCCAGCAGACTTAGCGGCCGAGAGCAGTTCTTC
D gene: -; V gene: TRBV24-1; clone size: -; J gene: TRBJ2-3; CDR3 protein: CATIRTMKMITQYF; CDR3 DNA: TGTGCCACCATTCGCACAATGAAAATGATTACGCAGTATTTT
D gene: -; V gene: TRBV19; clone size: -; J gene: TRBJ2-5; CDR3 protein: CASSRTVQETQYF; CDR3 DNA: TGTGCCAGTAGTCGGACAGTTCAAGAGACCCAGTACTTC
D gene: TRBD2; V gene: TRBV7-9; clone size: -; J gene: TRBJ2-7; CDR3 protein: CASSPPGGAESYEQYF; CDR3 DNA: TGTGCCAGCAGCCCGCCGGGGGGAGCGGAGTCCTACGAGCAGTACTTC
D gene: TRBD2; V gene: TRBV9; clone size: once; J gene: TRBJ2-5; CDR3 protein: CASAGLAGALAETQYF; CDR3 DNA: TGTGCCAGCGCAGGCCTAGCGGGGGCCCTAGCGGAGACCCAGTACTTC
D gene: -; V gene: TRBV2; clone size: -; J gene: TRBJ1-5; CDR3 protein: CASSDLPGESNQPQHF; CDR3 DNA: TGTGCCAGCAGTGACTTACCTGGGGAGAGCAATCAGCCCCAGCATTTT
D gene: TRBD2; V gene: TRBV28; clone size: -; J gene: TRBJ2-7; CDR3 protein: CASTPSGGKYEQYF; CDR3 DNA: TGTGCCAGCACCCCGTCGGGGGGAAAGTACGAGCAGTACTTC
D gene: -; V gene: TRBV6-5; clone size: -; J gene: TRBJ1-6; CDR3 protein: CASSPGSSYNSPLHF; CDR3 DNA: TGTGCCAGCAGCCCCGGCAGCTCCTATAATTCACCCCTCCACTTT
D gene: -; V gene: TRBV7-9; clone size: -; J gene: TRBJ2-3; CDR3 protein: CASSPLLPGPRDTQYF; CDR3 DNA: TGTGCCAGCAGCCCCCTTCTCCCAGGACCTCGGGATACGCAGTATTTT
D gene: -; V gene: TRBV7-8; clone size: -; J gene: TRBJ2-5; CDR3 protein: CASTQGETQYF; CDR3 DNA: TGTGCCAGCACCCAAGGGGAGACCCAGTACTTC
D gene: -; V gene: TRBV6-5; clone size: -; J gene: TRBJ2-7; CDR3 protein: CASSYSGRAYEQYF; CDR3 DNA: TGTGCCAGCAGTTACTCGGGCAGAGCCTACGAGCAGTACTTC
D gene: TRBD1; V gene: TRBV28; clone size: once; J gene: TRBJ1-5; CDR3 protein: CASSRGTDSNQPQHF; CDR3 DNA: TGTGCCAGCAGTCGCGGGACAGATAGCAATCAGCCCCAGCATTTT
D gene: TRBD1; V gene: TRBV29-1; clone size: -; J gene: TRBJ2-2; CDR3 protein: CSVEGFGQGRTGELFF; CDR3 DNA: TGCAGCGTTGAAGGGTTTGGACAGGGTCGGACCGGGGAGCTGTTTTTT
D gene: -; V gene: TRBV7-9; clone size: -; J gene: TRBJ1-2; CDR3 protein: CASSGSGVNYGYTF; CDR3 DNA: TGTGCCAGCAGCGGGAGCGGCGTCAACTATGGCTACACCTTC
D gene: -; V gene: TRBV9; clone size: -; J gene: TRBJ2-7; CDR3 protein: CASSGGISPYEQYF; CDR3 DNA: TGTGCCAGCAGCGGCGGGATATCCCCTTACGAGCAGTACTTC
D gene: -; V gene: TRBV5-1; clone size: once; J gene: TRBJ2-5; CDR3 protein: CASSWGTGRETQYF; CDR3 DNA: TGCGCCAGCAGCTGGGGCACGGGACGAGAGACCCAGTACTTC
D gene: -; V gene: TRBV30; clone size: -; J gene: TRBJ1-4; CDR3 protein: CAWSGGPNEKLFF; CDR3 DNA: TGTGCCTGGAGTGGGGGACCAAATGAAAAACTGTTTTTT